The TCR beta chain described here comes from a study of T cells in Graves' hyperthyroidism and ophthalmopathy. Amplified TCR beta CDR3 regions derived from RNA transcripts. The HTBI primer set drove a first-round RT-PCR of the TCR CDR3. From the multiplex PCR reads, TCRdb called clonotypes with MiXCR, one entry per CDR3 protein. The data hold 300,000 to 500,000 distinct CDR3 sequences, with about 14% observed a single time. This clonotype was detected many times. CDR1 GTSNPN and CDR2 SVGIG come from the germline V gene (reference sequence). CDR3 length equals 15 residues. V dropped 2 bases and J dropped 4; count of bases not matched to a gene: 5. Active moderate-to-severe ophthalmopathy, Clinical Activity Score at least 3, NOSPECS at least 4, under 3 months' duration.

The chain employs TRBV30 and TRBJ2-1, with 10 positions matching TRBD1. The sequenced sample was blood. The receptor was isolated from a man between 50 and 59 years old with Graves' ophthalmopathy. Here the CDR3 DNA reads TGTGCCTGGAGTCTGGACAGGGGGAGTTACAATGAGCAGTTCTTC. It translates to CAWSLDRGSYNEQFF.